This TCR beta chain was profiled in a study of shared clonotypes between healthy human individuals. Looking at the study overall: A donor's plate count was three for CD4 naive and three for CD4 memory; CD8 naive had two and CD8 memory one.

Method: immunoSEQ multiplex PCR; TCRdb's copy keeps in-frame clones and lacks some. The table has roughly 2.1 million clones, approximately 94% seen once. As to this clone: The antigen is undetermined.

Study-wide results and limits: Memory subsets had estimated richness that was generally smaller than that of naive subsets.

CD45RO-negative cells were positively selected for CCR7, leaving out terminally differentiated effector memory CD45RA+ cells. Adult donors, all healthy and HIV-negative, had no recent acute infections or vaccinations. Donors were Caucasian adults residing in Nashville, Tennessee, USA. The TCR comes from a man between 18 and 29 years old in good health. Some clones in this sample may be carry-over from other donors' samples. Sequenced input: naive CD8+ T cells from PBMCs.

In DNA form, the CDR3 reads TGTGCCAGCAGCTTGGGGGACAAGAACACCGGGGAGCTGTTTTTT. This encodes CASSLGDKNTGELFF. The chain is built from TRBV13 and TRBJ2-2, with a tentative D call TRBD1 (6 bases). From germline, CDR1 is PRHDT and CDR2 FYEKMQ (reference sequence). The V and J ends lost 3 bases and 1 base respectively, with 9 bases between them. This CDR3 has 15 residues.